This TCR beta chain derives from a study of cytomegalovirus exposure and HLA in healthy donors (dated by TCRdb to between 2016 and 2019). In the study overall: In an earlier analysis of approximately 500 of the donors, approximately 260 Gb of sequence data and roughly 100 million unique TCR beta sequences from about 179 million T cells were reported. An early release covering roughly 640 HLA-typed donors comprised approximately 300 gigabases of sequencing data and about 90 million unique TCR sequences. Among the approximately 420 genotyped donors, around 79% belonged to the genetic ancestry cluster associated with self-reported Caucasian donors. The study aimed to test whether signatures of past pathogen exposure could be identified by cataloging public T cell receptors. Using immunosequencing, the study profiled T cell repertoires from 666 subjects and related those repertoires to cytomegalovirus serostatus. In addition to the first cohort of 650 to 800 subjects, a separate validation cohort of around 110 different subjects was used. To predict cytomegalovirus infection status, the study brought together high-throughput TCR immunosequencing, statistical association of individual TCRs with disease status, and machine learning. A later analysis re-examined previously published TCR beta repertoires from more than 550 donors and added high-resolution HLA genotyping to investigate patterns of TCR occurrence. In the later analysis, no new phenotypic data were used to find candidate immune exposures; instead, reliance was placed on TCR beta sequences and their occurrence across donors. An earlier analysis of 587 of the donors applied high-throughput TCR beta sequencing to assess whether each TCR beta V gene segment acted as functional or pseudogenic. Donor age, sex, ethnicity and CMV serostatus were compiled alongside the repertoire data. A later genetic analysis took genome-wide SNP genotypes for 398 of the 666 donors and used that subset as a discovery cohort. Every discovery cohort repertoire had been produced on one sequencing platform. HLA typing included class I and class II loci at four-digit resolution. Typing coverage differed by locus: A, B, C, DRB1 and DQB1 were typed in about 629-640 donors, DQA1 in 522, DPA1 in 600 to 610, and DPB1 in around 440. Roughly five DR-DQ haplotypes were handled as single units for association and clustering because linkage in the cohort was strong. Across 300 to 500 genotyped donors of the cohort, an average of about 240,000 unique TCR beta nucleotide sequences per donor were sequenced, and 15% to 20% of those sequences were non-productive. Results the study describes overall, beyond this receptor: Linkage disequilibrium might explain the correlated functional status among segregating V segments, but an unknown experimental factor could not be excluded. In a later genetic analysis, fewer N-insertions in productive TCRs were reported among donors in an Asian-associated ancestry cluster than the roughly 640-donor mean. The cohort was sequenced for TCR beta chains only, and without alpha or paired-chain data the features that could be detected were limited. A further reported finding was that TCR beta sequences accurately predicted the HLA-A and HLA-B alleles for most subjects in the first cohort. Because counts were too low, around 17 rarely observed V segments, including chromosome 9 orphons, were left out of the earlier analysis of 500 to 750 of the donors. At a false discovery rate of 0.05, a later analysis linked about 16,000 TCR beta sequences to specific HLA alleles. Most TCR sequences were seen in very few donors, while some public TCRs were found in many individuals. A later analysis reported that several top co-occurrence clusters appeared linked to parvovirus B19, influenza, CMV and Epstein-Barr virus. The only immune exposure information available for the cohort was CMV serostatus. According to a later analysis, most CMV-associated TCR beta chains appeared to be HLA-restricted, and the HLA associations seemed to be driven largely by CMV exposure. Compared with equally common non-associated chains, HLA-associated TCR beta chains in a later analysis were more clonally expanded and had lower generation probabilities. The authors suggested that the approach could potentially be extended to other disease states and immunological phenotypes. Three of the identified cytomegalovirus-associated TCR beta chains were confirmed in vitro to be specific for cytomegalovirus antigens. In the study, some 180 TCR beta chains were listed as associated with cytomegalovirus. A later genetic analysis associated a missense DCLRE1C variant with V-gene and J-gene trimming of TCR beta chains, and an independent cohort replicated the association. Broadly in line with IMGT annotations, most TCR beta V segments showed up in productive rearrangements about 87% or about 30% of the time in an earlier analysis of several hundred of the donors. According to a later analysis, TCR association rates differed among HLA loci, with DRB1 alleles showing the most associated TCRs and HLA-C alleles showing the fewest. Strong co-occurrence of HLA alleles, especially DR and DQ, made assigning TCR associations to individual alleles difficult. Roughly uniform sequencing depth across donors was assumed in presence/absence analyses, although this assumption may not hold. In both the original and validation cohorts, the classifier was reported to diagnose cytomegalovirus status with high specificity and sensitivity. Because HLA typing was missing for some donors at each locus, association tests included only the typed subset. A group of highly shared sequence variants was considered likely to be a technical artifact of the sequencing pipeline.

In total, about 650 healthy bone marrow donors made up the cohort. At the time of sampling, all cohort members were nominally healthy, though unrecorded immune exposures were likely present. The donor was CMV seropositive and was included in the group of almost 300 seropositive cohort members. Every donor gave a peripheral blood sample, and the peripheral blood mononuclear cells from that sample were used for TCR beta sequencing. Genomic DNA was extracted from the blood cell samples with the Qiagen DNeasy Blood Extraction Kit. Notes on this clone: This receptor's antigen is unknown. No qualities accompany the bases; no much larger clone lies one base away.

Library prep was done by the immunoSEQ multiplex PCR assay. For the multiplex PCR, a mixture combining 60 forward primers for TCR Vbeta segments and 13 reverse primers for TCR Jbeta segments was used. The CDR3 region of rearranged TCR beta genes was amplified from genomic DNA by a multiplex PCR assay. Amplified TCR beta libraries were sequenced as 87-base-pair reads on the Illumina HiSeq System. The paper's processing steps were these. A later analysis tallied 75 million to 85 million unique TCR beta chains across the 610 or so repertoires, and about 10 million of those chains were shared by two or more donors. To remove PCR and sequencing errors, raw reads were error-corrected and collapsed into unique sequences using a nearest-neighbor algorithm that merged closely related sequences. To assign V, D and J gene segments, CDR3 sequences were aligned to IMGT reference sequences. For a sequence to be retained, at least a six-nucleotide match to both a V gene segment and a J gene segment was required. A rearrangement counted as productive if the CDR3 had no stop codons and remained in frame with V and J, and every other rearrangement counted as non-productive. Following IMGT convention, CDR3 was defined as the stretch from the second conserved V-encoded cysteine to the conserved J-encoded phenylalanine. Sequences without an unambiguous match to a single V gene segment were excluded from the earlier analysis of over 500 of the donors. In an earlier analysis of several hundred of the donors, V segments were called functional above 56.7% productive rearrangements and were called segregating when the between-donor standard deviation exceeded 5%. A statistical classification framework was built to diagnose cytomegalovirus status from the catalog of TCR beta chain sequences. In a later analysis, TCR nucleotide sequences were compared against IMGT/GENE-DB human TR gene sequences so that V and J genes could be assigned. A later analysis assigned CDR3 sequences and most-parsimonious VDJ recombination scenarios with the TCRdist pipeline. In a later analysis, each TCR beta chain was defined by its CDR3 amino acid sequence together with its V-gene family, and reads without a unique V-gene family were excluded. A later analysis removed 592 highly shared, low-generation-probability nucleotide sequences to deal with suspected cross-contamination and a sequencing artifact. A later analysis calculated a clonal expansion index for each public chain from normalized within-repertoire ranks of inferred template counts. In a later analysis, generation probabilities were computed using a VDJ recombination model fitted to out-of-frame rearrangements, and the results were checked against IGoR. In a later analysis, TCR-TCR, TCR-HLA and TCR-CMV co-occurrence was scored with hypergeometric tests, and a repertoire-size bias correction was applied to TCR pairs. False discovery rates were estimated in a later analysis by permuting HLA or CMV assignments 20 times. A later analysis grouped co-occurring TCRs with DBSCAN, adding TCRdist sequence similarity when clustering within HLA-allele-positive subsets. Repertoires with fewer than 30,000 or more than 120,000 public chains, plus five repertoires with anomalous nucleotide sharing, were excluded from co-occurrence clustering. This immuneACCESS table, as held by TCRdb, lists in-frame sequences with V and J called but not all clones. Of the missing ones, under half trace to an unresolved V gene in checked studies; the others have no known cause. V and J calls and clone size are those listed in that table; D and trimming were worked out from the DNA. In this sample the table shows 150,000 to 200,000 clones, roughly 12% of which occur a single time. Approximately 8.3% of the sample lies in the top ten.

The origin of this receptor is a man aged 50 to 59 in good health and CMV-seropositive. The sequenced material came from PBMCs.

The nucleotide sequence reads TGTGCCAGCAACTTCCAGGAGGACACTGAAGCTTTCTTT. Its translation is CASNFQEDTEAFF. The chain links TRBV5-7 with TRBJ1-1, with the D gene not confidently named. TRBV5-7 counts as an open reading frame of uncertain function. The CDR3 sequence holds 13 residues, the cysteine and phenylalanine included. Only CDR3 DNA remains: 39 bases, in frame from the first base. Relative to germline, V is 6 bases shorter and J is 3 bases shorter, with 12 bases between their ends.